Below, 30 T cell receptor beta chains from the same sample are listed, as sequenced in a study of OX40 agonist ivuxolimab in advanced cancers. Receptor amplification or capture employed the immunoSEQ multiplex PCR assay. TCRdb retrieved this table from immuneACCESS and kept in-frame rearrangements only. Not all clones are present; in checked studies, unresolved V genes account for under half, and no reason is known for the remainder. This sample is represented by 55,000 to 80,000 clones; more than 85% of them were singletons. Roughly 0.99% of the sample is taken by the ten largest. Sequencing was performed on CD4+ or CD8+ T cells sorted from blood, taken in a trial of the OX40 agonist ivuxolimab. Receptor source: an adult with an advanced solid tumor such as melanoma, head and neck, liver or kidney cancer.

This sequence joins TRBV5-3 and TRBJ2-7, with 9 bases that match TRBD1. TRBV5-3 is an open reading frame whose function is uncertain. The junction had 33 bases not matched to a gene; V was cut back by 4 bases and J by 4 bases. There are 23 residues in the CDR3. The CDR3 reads CARSTWTGVSESGRAQLEYEQYF. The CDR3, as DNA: TGTGCCAGAAGCACATGGACAGGGGTAAGCGAGAGTGGGAGGGCCCAACTCGAATACGAGCAGTACTTC.

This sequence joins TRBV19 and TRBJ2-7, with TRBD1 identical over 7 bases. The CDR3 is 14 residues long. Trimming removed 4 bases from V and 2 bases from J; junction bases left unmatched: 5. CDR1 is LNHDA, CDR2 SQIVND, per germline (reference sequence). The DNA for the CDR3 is TGTGCCAGTAGTACAGGACAGGTCCCCTACGAGCAGTACTTC. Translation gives CASSTGQVPYEQYF.

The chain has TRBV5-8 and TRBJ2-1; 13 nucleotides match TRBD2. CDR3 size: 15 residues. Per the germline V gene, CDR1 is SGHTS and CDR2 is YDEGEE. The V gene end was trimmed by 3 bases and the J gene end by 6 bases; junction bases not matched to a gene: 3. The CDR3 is CASSSGLAGVNEQFF. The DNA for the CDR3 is TGTGCCAGCAGCTCCGGACTAGCGGGAGTCAATGAGCAGTTCTTC.

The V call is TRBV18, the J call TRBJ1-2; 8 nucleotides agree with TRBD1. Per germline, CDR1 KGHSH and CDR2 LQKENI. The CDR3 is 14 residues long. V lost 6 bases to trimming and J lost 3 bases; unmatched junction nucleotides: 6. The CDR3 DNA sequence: TGTGCCAGCTCTAAGGACAGGGCCCACTATGGCTACACCTTC. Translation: CASSKDRAHYGYTF.

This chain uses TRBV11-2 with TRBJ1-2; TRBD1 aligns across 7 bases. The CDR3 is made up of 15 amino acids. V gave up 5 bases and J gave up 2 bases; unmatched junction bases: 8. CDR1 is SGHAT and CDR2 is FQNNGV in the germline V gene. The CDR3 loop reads CASSIDRERNYGYTF. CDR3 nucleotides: TGTGCCAGCAGCATCGACAGGGAGAGGAACTATGGCTACACCTTC.

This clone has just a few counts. The CDR3: CASSDLWEKLFF. The CDR3 DNA sequence: TGTGCCAGCAGTGACCTATGGGAAAAACTGTTTTTT. The J gene is TRBJ1-4, the V gene TRBV6-1; D unresolved. CDR3 length: 12 residues. Germline V CDR1 and CDR2: MNHNS, SASEGT. The ends were cut back, 3 bases at V and 8 bases at J, with 7 bases in the middle.

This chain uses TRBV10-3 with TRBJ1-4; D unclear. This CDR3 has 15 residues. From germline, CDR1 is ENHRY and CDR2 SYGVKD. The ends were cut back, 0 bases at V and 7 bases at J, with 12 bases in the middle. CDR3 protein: CAISESTSRGEKLFF. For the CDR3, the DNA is TGTGCCATCAGTGAGTCTACATCAAGAGGTGAAAAACTGTTTTTT.

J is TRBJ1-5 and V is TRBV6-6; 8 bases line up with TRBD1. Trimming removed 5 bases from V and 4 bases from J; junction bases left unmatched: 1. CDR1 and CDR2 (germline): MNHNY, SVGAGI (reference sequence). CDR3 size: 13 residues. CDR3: CASSRQGNQPQHF. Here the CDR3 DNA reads TGTGCCAGCAGTAGACAGGGGAATCAGCCCCAGCATTTT.

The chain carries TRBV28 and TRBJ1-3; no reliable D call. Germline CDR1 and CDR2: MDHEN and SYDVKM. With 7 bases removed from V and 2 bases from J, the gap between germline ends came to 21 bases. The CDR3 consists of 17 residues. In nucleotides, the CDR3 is TGTGCCAGCATCCCCGGAGTGGAGTACCCGACTGGAAACACCATATATTTT. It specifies CASIPGVEYPTGNTIYF.

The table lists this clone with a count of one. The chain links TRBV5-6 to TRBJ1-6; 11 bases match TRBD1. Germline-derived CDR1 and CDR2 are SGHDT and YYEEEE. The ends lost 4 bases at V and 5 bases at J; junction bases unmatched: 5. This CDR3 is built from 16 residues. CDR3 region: CASSGDRGNNNSPLHF. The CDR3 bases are TGTGCCAGCAGCGGGGACAGGGGGAATAATAATTCACCCCTCCACTTT.

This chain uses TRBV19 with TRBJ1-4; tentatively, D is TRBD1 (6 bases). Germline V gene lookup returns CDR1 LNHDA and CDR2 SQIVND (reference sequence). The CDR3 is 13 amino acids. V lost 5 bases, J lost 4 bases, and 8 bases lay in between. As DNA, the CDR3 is TGTGCCAGTAGTGGACAGATTAATGAAAAACTGTTTTTT. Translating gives CASSGQINEKLFF.

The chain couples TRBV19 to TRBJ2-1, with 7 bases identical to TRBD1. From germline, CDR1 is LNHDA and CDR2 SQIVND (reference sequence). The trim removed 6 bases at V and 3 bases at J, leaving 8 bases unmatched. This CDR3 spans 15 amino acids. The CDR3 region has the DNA TGTGCCAGTAGATCAGGGGGTCTAATCTACAATGAGCAGTTCTTC. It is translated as CASRSGGLIYNEQFF.

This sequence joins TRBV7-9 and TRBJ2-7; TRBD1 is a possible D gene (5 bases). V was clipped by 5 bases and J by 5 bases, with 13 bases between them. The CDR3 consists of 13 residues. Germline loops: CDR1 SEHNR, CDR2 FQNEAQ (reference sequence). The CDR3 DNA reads TGTGCCAGCAGCCACAAAGTAGGGGACGAGCAGTACTTC. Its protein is CASSHKVGDEQYF. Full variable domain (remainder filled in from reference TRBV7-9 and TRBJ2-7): DTGVSQNPRHKITKRGQNVTFRCDPISEHNRLYWYRQTLGQGPEFLTYFQNEAQLEKSRLLSDRFSAERPKGSFSTLEIQRTEQGDSAMYLCASSHKVGDEQYFGPGTRLTVT.

CDR3 region: CASSAGRSAGTGLEKLFF. DNA of the CDR3: TGCGCCAGCAGCGCAGGAAGGAGTGCCGGGACAGGGCTCGAAAAACTGTTTTTT. The rearrangement links TRBV4-1 to TRBJ1-4, with 9 nucleotides matching TRBD1. This CDR3 contains 18 residues. Germline V lookup: CDR1 MGHRA, CDR2 YSYEKL. Trimming cost V 5 bases and J 8 bases; bases outside gene matches: 18.

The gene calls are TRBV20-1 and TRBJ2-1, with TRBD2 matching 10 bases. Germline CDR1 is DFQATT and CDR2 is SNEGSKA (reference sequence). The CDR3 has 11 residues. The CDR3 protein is CSGLLAGFKFF. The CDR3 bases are TGCAGCGGCCTACTAGCGGGGTTTAAGTTCTTC.

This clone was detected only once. CDR3 region: CSGGLAGGGEQYF. In DNA, the CDR3 is TGCAGCGGTGGACTAGCGGGAGGAGGGGAGCAGTACTTC. The chain has TRBV29-1 and TRBJ2-7; 14 bases line up with TRBD2. J was trimmed by 7 bases and V by 7 bases; bases with no gene match: 6. The CDR3 is 13 residues long. CDR1 is SQVTM, CDR2 ANQGSEA, per germline.

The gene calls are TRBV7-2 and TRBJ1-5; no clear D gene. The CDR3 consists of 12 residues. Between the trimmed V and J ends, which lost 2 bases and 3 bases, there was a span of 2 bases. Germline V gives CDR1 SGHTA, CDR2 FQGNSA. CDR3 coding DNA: TGTGCCAGCAGCTTAACCAATCAGCCCCAGCATTTT. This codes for CASSLTNQPQHF.

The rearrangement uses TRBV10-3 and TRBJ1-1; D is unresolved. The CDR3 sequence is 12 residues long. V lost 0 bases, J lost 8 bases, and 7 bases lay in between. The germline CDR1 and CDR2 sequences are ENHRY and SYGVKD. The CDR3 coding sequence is TGTGCCATCAGTGAGTCCTTACAAGAAGCTTTCTTT. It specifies CAISESLQEAFF.

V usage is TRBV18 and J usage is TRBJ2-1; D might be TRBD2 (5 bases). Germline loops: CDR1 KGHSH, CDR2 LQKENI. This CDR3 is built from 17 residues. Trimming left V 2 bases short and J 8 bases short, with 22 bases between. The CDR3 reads CASSPDLLSVTGYEQFF. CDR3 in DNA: TGTGCCAGCTCACCAGACCTCCTTAGCGTCACGGGGTATGAGCAGTTCTTC.

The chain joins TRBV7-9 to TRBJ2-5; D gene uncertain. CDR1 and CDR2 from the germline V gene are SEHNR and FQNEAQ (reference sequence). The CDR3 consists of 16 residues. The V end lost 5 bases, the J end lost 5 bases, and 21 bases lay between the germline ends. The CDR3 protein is CASSRLAIGPGETQYF. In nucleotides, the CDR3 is TGTGCCAGCAGCCGATTGGCAATTGGGCCTGGGGAGACCCAGTACTTC.

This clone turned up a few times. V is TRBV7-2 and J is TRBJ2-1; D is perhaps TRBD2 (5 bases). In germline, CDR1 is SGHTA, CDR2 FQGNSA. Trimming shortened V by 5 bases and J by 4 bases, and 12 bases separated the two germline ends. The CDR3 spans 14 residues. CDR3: CASSPGLVYNEQFF. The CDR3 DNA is TGTGCCAGCAGCCCCGGACTTGTATACAATGAGCAGTTCTTC. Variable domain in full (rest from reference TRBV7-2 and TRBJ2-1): GAGVSQSPSNKVTEKGKDVELRCDPISGHTALYWYRQSLGQGLEFLIYFQGNSAPDKSGLPSDRFSAERTGGSVSTLTIQRTQQEDSAVYLCASSPGLVYNEQFFGPGTRLTVL.

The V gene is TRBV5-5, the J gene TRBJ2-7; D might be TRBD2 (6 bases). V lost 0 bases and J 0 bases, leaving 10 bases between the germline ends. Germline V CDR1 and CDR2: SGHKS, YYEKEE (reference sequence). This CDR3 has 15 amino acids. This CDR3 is CASSLVAVSSYEQYF. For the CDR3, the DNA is TGTGCCAGCAGCTTGGTAGCGGTGAGCTCCTACGAGCAGTACTTC. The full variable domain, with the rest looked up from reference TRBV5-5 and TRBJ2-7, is DAGVTQSPTHLIKTRGQQVTLRCSPISGHKSVSWYQQVLGQGPQFIFQYYEKEERGRGNFPDRFSARQFPNYSSELNVNALLLGDSALYLCASSLVAVSSYEQYFGPGTRLTVT.

As DNA, the CDR3 is TGTGCCAGCAGTATACGACAGGCCGAAGCTTTCTTT. Translation gives CASSIRQAEAFF. The chain is built from TRBV6-6 and TRBJ1-1, with TRBD1 as a possible D gene (6 bases). V was trimmed by 5 bases and J by 8 bases, leaving 12 bases between them. Germline CDR1 and CDR2: MNHNY and SVGAGI (reference sequence). CDR3 length equals 12 residues.

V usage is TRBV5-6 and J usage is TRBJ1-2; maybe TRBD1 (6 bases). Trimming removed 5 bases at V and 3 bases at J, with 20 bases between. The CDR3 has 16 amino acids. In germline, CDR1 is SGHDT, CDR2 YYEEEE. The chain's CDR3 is CASRPEGQPRDYGYTF. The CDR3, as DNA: TGTGCCAGCAGGCCCGAAGGACAGCCCAGAGACTATGGCTACACCTTC.

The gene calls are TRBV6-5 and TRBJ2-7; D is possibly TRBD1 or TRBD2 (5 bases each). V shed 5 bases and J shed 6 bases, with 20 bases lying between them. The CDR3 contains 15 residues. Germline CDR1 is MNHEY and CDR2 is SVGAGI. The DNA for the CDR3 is TGTGCCAGCAGTCTAGTTAGAGCAGGGAGTGTCGAGCAGTACTTC. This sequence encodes CASSLVRAGSVEQYF.

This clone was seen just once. As DNA, the CDR3 is TGTGCCAGCAGCTTAACAGAGACCCAGTACTTC. It codes for CASSLTETQYF. The gene calls are TRBV7-6 and TRBJ2-5; no definite D call. Trimming cost V 2 bases and J 4 bases, with 2 bases left between them. CDR1 and CDR2 (germline): SGHVS, FNYEAQ. This CDR3 has 11 residues.

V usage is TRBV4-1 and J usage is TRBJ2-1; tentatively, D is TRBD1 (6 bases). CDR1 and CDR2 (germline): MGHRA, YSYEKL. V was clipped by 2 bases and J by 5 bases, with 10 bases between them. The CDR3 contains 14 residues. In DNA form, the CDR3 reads TGCGCCAGCAGCCAAAGACAGGTAAACAATGAGCAGTTCTTC. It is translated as CASSQRQVNNEQFF.

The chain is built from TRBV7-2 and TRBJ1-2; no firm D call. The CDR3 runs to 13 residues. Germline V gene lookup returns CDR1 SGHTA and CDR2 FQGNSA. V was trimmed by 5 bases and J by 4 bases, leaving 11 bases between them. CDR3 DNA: TGTGCCAGCAGCCCTCTCGGGAGCTATGGCTACACCTTC. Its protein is CASSPLGSYGYTF.

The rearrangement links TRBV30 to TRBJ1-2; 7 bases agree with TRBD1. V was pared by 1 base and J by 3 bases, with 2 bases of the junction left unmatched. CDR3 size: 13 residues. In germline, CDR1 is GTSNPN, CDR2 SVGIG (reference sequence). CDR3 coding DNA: TGTGCCTGGAGTGCCCAGGGGGACTATGGCTACACCTTC. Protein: CAWSAQGDYGYTF.

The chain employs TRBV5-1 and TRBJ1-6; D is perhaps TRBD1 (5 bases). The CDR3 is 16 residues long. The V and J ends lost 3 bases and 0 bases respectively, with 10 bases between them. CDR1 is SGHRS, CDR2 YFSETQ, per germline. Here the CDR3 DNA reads TGCGCCAGCAGCTCCGACAGACACTCCTATAATTCACCCCTCCACTTT. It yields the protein CASSSDRHSYNSPLHF.